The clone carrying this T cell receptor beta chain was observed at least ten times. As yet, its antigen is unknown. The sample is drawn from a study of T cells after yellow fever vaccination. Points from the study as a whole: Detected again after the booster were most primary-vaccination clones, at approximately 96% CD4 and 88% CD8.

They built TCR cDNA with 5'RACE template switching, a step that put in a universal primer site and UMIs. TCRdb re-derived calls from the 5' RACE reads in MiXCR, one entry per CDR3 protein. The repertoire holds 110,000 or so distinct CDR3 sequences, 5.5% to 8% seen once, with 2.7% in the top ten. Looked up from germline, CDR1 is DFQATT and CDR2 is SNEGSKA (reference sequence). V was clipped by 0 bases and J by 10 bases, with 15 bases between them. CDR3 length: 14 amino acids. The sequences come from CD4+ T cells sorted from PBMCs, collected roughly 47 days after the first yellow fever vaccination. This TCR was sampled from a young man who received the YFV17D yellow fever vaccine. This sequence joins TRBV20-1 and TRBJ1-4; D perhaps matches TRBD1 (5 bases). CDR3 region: CSAREWVMGTKLFF. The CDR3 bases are TGCAGTGCTAGAGAGTGGGTCATGGGGACAAAACTGTTTTTT.